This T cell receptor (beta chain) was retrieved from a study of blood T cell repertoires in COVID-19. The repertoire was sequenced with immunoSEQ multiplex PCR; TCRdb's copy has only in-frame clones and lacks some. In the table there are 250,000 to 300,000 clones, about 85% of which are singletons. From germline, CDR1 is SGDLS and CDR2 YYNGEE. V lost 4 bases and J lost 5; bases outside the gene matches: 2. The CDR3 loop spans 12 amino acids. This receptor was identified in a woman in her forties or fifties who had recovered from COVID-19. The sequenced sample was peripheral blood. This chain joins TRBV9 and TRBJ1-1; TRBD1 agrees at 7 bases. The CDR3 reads CASSTQGTEAFF. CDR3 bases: TGTGCCAGCAGCACACAGGGGACTGAAGCTTTCTTT.